This TCR beta chain was sequenced during a study of regulatory T cells in long-lasting Graves disease. Stated time point: newly diagnosed GD, antithyroid drugs for less than 3 months. PBMC-extracted RNA yielded the TCR library. Libraries of TCR beta came from iRepertoire HTBI primers plus Arm-PCR of CDR3 regions. TCRdb independently ran MiXCR on the multiplex PCR reads; one entry per CDR3 protein. The sample lists 600,000 to 650,000 distinct CDR3 sequences, 16% seen once, with 15% to 20% in the top ten. This clonotype was counted ten times or more. J lost 14 bases, V lost 6 bases, and 11 bases had no gene match. Germline CDR1 and CDR2: MDHEN and SYDVKM. There are 13 residues in the CDR3. The sample also formed part of further work on T cells in Graves' hyperthyroidism and ophthalmopathy. This second study says: With the HTBI primer set, the TCR CDR3 went through a first round of RT-PCR.

The TCR sequence derives from a woman in her twenties or thirties with Graves disease. Sequencing used peripheral blood mononuclear cells (PBMCs), obtained at new diagnosis, from a patient treated with antithyroid drugs. The chain recombines TRBV28 with TRBJ2-1, with 9 bases that match TRBD1. The CDR3 bases are TGTGCCAGCAGCCTAGTCGGACAGGGGAGGAAGTTCTTC. It is translated as CASSLVGQGRKFF.